Described below is a single T cell receptor beta chain sequence and its context. The sample originates from a study of blood T cell repertoires in COVID-19. Germline CDR1 MNHEY, CDR2 SVGAGI. The CDR3 loop spans 14 amino acids. Trimming took 2 bases from V and 4 from J; bases not matched to a gene: 2. Sequenced by immunoSEQ multiplex PCR; TCRdb stores in-frame clones only, minus some. This sample has 70,000 or so clones, with about nine tenths found just once. This clonotype originated in a woman of 80 years or more with active or convalescent COVID-19. The rearrangement uses TRBV6-5 and TRBJ2-3; 8 nucleotides agree with TRBD1. Sequenced input: peripheral blood. The CDR3: CASSYDRGADTQYF. CDR3 nucleotide sequence: TGTGCCAGCAGTTACGACAGGGGTGCAGATACGCAGTATTTT.